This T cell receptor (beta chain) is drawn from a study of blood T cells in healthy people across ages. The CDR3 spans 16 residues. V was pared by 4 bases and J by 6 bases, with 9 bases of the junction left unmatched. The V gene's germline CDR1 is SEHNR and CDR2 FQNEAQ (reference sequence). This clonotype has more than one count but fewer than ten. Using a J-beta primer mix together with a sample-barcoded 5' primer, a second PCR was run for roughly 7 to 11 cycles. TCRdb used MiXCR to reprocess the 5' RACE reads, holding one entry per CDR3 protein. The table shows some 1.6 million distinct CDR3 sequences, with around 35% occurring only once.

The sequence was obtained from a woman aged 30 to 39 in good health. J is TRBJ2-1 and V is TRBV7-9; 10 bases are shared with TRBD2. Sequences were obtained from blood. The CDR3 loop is CASSSTTGLATNEQFF. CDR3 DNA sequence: TGTGCCAGCAGCTCAACAACGGGACTAGCGACCAATGAGCAGTTCTTC.